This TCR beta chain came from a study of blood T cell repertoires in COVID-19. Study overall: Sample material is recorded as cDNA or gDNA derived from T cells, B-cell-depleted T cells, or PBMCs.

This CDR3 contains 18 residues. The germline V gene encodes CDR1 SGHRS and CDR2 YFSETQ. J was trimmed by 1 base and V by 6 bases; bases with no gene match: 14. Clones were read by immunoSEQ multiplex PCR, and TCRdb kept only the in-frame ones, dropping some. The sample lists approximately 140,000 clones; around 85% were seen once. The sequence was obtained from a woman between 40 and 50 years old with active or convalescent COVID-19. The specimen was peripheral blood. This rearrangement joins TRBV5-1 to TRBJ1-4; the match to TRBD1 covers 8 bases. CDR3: CASTPGQGRPGTNEKLFF. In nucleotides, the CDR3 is TGCGCCAGCACACCCGGACAGGGCCGACCTGGAACTAATGAAAAACTGTTTTTT. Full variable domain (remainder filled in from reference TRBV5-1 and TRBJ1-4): KAGVTQTPRYLIKTRGQQVTLSCSPISGHRSVSWYQQTPGQGLQFLFEYFSETQRNKGNFPGRFSGRQFSNSRSEMNVSTLELGDSALYLCASTPGQGRPGTNEKLFFGSGTQLSVL.